These 12 T cell receptor beta chains came from one sample sequenced in a study of spatial heterogeneity in lung cancer. TCRdb processed the 5' RACE reads anew with MiXCR; each CDR3 protein has one entry. The sample carries 8,500 to 9,000 distinct CDR3 sequences, 4.5% recorded once. Time point here: sample taken at primary tumor resection. The material was PBMCs, obtained at surgery. These TCRs come from a male donor with early-stage non-small cell lung cancer.

The chain carries TRBV19 and TRBJ2-3; D may be TRBD2 (6 bases). The germline V and J ends were trimmed by 3 bases and 3 bases, with 16 bases remaining between them. The CDR3 length is 16 residues. Germline V gene sequence: CDR1 LNHDA, CDR2 SQIVND (reference sequence). CDR3 loop: CASSMGRAGRTDTQYF. The CDR3 DNA reads TGTGCCAGTAGTATGGGTAGGGCGGGGAGAACAGATACGCAGTATTTT.

This clonotype was seen ten or more times. The chain combines TRBV7-9 with TRBJ1-4; no firm D call. The germline gives CDR1 SEHNR, CDR2 FQNEAQ (reference sequence). The length of the CDR3 is 16 residues. V lost 5 bases and J lost 2, with 15 bases in between. The CDR3 reads CASSATRAATNEKLFF. The CDR3 nucleotides are TGTGCCAGCAGCGCAACTAGGGCGGCCACTAATGAAAAACTGTTTTTT.

This clonotype has only a few counts. The chain uses TRBV6-2 or TRBV6-3 and TRBJ1-6; possible D gene TRBD1, 5 bases. Trimming pared 6 bases from V and 6 bases from J, leaving 12 bases between. The CDR3 extends over 14 amino acids. Germline assignment: CDR1 MNHEY and CDR2 SVGEGT. The CDR3 sequence: CASRNGGTNSPLHF. CDR3 in DNA: TGTGCCAGCAGAAACGGGGGAACTAATTCACCCCTCCACTTT.

By proportion, this clonotype is medium-sized. The V and J genes are TRBV5-1 and TRBJ1-2; the D is unclear. From germline, CDR1 is SGHRS and CDR2 YFSETQ. V lost 5 bases and J 6 bases, leaving 20 bases between the germline ends. The CDR3 is made up of 15 amino acids. CDR3 protein: CASSLRAAPNHGYTF. CDR3 nucleotides: TGCGCCAGCAGTTTGCGGGCTGCGCCGAACCATGGCTACACCTTC.

This clonotype appeared many times. The CDR3 region is CASSEAGGTGELFF. The CDR3, as DNA: TGTGCCAGCAGTGAAGCGGGGGGCACCGGGGAGCTGTTTTTT. V and J are TRBV6-4 and TRBJ2-2; TRBD2 matches at 9 bases. The V segment lost 3 bases and the J segment 4 bases; nucleotides outside the gene matches: 0. Per the germline V gene, CDR1 is MRHNA and CDR2 is SNTAGT. CDR3 size: 14 residues.

The chain links TRBV20-1 to TRBJ1-2, with 9 bases fitting TRBD1. The CDR3 has 13 amino acids. Looked up from germline, CDR1 is DFQATT and CDR2 is SNEGSKA (reference sequence). The V segment lost 1 base and the J segment 6 bases; nucleotides outside the gene matches: 3. CDR3 protein: CSARGRTGDGYTF. The CDR3, as DNA: TGCAGTGCTAGAGGAAGGACAGGGGATGGCTACACCTTC.

This clonotype is medium-sized. The chain joins TRBV12-3 or TRBV12-4 to TRBJ1-6; 9 positions match TRBD1. The V segment lost 9 bases and the J segment 9 bases; nucleotides outside the gene matches: 12. The CDR3 runs to 15 residues. DNA of the CDR3: TGTGCCAGTCGGGTGGGGACAGGGTTGGTTTCACCCCTCCACTTT. This codes for CASRVGTGLVSPLHF.

This clonotype appeared many times. The chain employs TRBV27 and TRBJ1-6; 9 nucleotides align to TRBD1. J gave up 7 bases and V 6 bases, and 4 bases lay outside the gene matches. CDR3 length equals 14 residues. Looked up from germline, CDR1 is MNHEY and CDR2 is SMNVEV (reference sequence). The CDR3 loop is CASRGTGSNSPLHF. For the CDR3, the DNA is TGTGCCAGCAGGGGGACAGGGTCCAATTCACCCCTCCACTTT.

This clonotype was found a few times. This rearrangement joins TRBV20-1 to TRBJ2-5; D assignment may be TRBD1 or TRBD2 (5 bases each). Germline CDR1 DFQATT, CDR2 SNEGSKA (reference sequence). V was trimmed by 3 bases and J by 1 base, leaving 12 bases between them. CDR3 length equals 14 residues. The CDR3 loop reads CSARNRGPQETQYF. The CDR3 DNA reads TGCAGTGCTAGGAATCGGGGACCCCAAGAGACCCAGTACTTC.

This clonotype has at least ten counts. The V call is TRBV3-1, the J call TRBJ2-7; D is possibly TRBD1 or TRBD2 (5 bases each). Germline V lookup: CDR1 LGHDT, CDR2 YNNKEL (reference sequence). The V end was cut by 1 base, the J end by 3 bases, with 10 bases between. This CDR3 has 14 amino acids. This CDR3 reads CASSQGLGVYEQYF. The CDR3 nucleotides read TGTGCCAGCAGCCAAGGTTTGGGGGTCTACGAGCAGTACTTC.

This clonotype was found many times. The chain joins TRBV27 to TRBJ2-6; 7 bases agree with TRBD1. CDR1 and CDR2 (germline): MNHEY, SMNVEV (reference sequence). The ends lost 3 bases at V and 4 bases at J; junction bases unmatched: 6. The CDR3 sequence is 16 residues long. In nucleotides, the CDR3 is TGTGCCAGCAGTTTGTCGACAGGGTTAGGGGCCAACGTCCTGACTTTC. It codes for CASSLSTGLGANVLTF.

In its sample, this clonotype was seen many times. CDR3 in amino acids: CASSQTGENQPQHF. The CDR3, as DNA: TGTGCCAGCAGCCAAACCGGCGAAAATCAGCCCCAGCATTTT. The chain employs TRBV4-2 and TRBJ1-5; D gene ambiguous. The germline V gene has CDR1 LGHNA and CDR2 YNFKEQ. This CDR3 is built from 14 residues. With 2 bases removed from V and 4 bases from J, the gap between germline ends came to 9 bases.